One sample yielded the 7 T cell receptor beta chains listed below, sequenced in a study of blood T cell repertoires in COVID-19 (dated by TCRdb to about 2020). The library was produced with the immunoSEQ multiplex PCR assay. Held by TCRdb, this immuneACCESS table contains in-frame sequences only and omits some clones. Under half of the omission traces to an unresolved V gene where checked; the cause of the rest is unknown. The sample table shows 150,000 to 200,000 clones, and roughly four fifths are seen once. The ten largest clones capture roughly a tenth of the sample. The sample was peripheral blood. The source of these receptors is a human donor in a cohort sampled during active COVID-19.

This clone has at least ten counts. V usage is TRBV5-1 and J usage is TRBJ1-4, with TRBD1 as a possible D gene (5 bases). Per germline, CDR1 SGHRS and CDR2 YFSETQ. V shed 4 bases and J shed 0 bases, with 19 bases lying between them. The CDR3 runs to 18 residues. The CDR3: CASSPHSGGGATNEKLFF. Here the CDR3 DNA reads TGCGCCAGCAGCCCTCACTCCGGGGGAGGTGCAACTAATGAAAAACTGTTTTTT.

This clone came up once. V usage is TRBV10-3 and J usage is TRBJ2-3; weak D call: TRBD2 (6 bases). Germline values: CDR1 ENHRY, CDR2 SYGVKD. CDR3 length: 14 amino acids. V lost 8 bases and J 0 bases, leaving 12 bases between the germline ends. The CDR3 DNA sequence: TGTGCCATCGCTCTAGCGAGTAGCACAGATACGCAGTATTTT. Residues: CAIALASSTDTQYF.

This chain joins TRBV5-5 and TRBJ1-6; no clear D. This CDR3 region has 14 residues. Trimming took 4 bases from V and 11 from J, leaving 16 bases between them. Germline CDR1 is SGHKS and CDR2 is YYEKEE (reference sequence). The CDR3 reads CASSQLPSSPPLHF. The CDR3 DNA is TGTGCCAGCAGCCAACTACCTTCGTCTCCACCCCTCCACTTT.

The V and J genes are TRBV20-1 and TRBJ1-6, with TRBD1 as a possible D gene (6 bases). CDR1 is DFQATT, CDR2 SNEGSKA, per germline (reference sequence). The CDR3 spans 13 residues. V dropped 3 bases and J dropped 10 bases, with 13 bases sitting between them. CDR3 in amino acids: CSASSQGRSPLHF. CDR3 nucleotide sequence: TGCAGTGCTAGTAGCCAGGGGAGATCACCCCTCCACTTT.

This clone turned up a few times. The chain employs TRBV5-6 and TRBJ2-7; 10 bases align to TRBD2. Germline V CDR1 and CDR2: SGHDT, YYEEEE. The trim removed 2 bases at V and 0 bases at J, leaving 2 bases unmatched. The CDR3 has 15 residues. As DNA, the CDR3 is TGTGCCAGCAGCTTTTTAGCGGGAGGCTCCTACGAGCAGTACTTC. The encoded protein is CASSFLAGGSYEQYF.

The rearrangement uses TRBV7-2 and TRBJ2-5; TRBD2 aligns across 9 bases. CDR1 is SGHTA and CDR2 is FQGNSA in the germline V gene. The V segment lost 5 bases and the J segment 7 bases; nucleotides outside the gene matches: 11. CDR3 length equals 15 residues. The CDR3 DNA sequence: TGTGCCAGCAGCGGAGGGACTAGCTTTGGGGGGACCCAGTACTTC. This codes for CASSGGTSFGGTQYF.

In its sample, this clone was seen many times. The chain couples TRBV6-1 to TRBJ1-1, with a possible D match to TRBD1 (5 bases). Germline assignment: CDR1 MNHNS and CDR2 SASEGT. V was trimmed by 3 bases and J by 4 bases, leaving 12 bases between them. The CDR3 consists of 14 residues. CDR3 loop: CASSEAGQSTEAFF. The DNA of the CDR3 is TGTGCCAGCAGTGAGGCAGGGCAGAGCACTGAAGCTTTCTTT.